This TCR beta chain is drawn from a study of metastatic and nonmetastatic thyroid tumors. Study in general: It was across blood and tumor or nodule tissue from malignant and benign thyroid patients that repertoires were compared. Study-level results: Reported TCR beta diversity, measured in blood and tumor, was significantly higher for malignant thyroid tumors than for benign nodules.

Using MiXCR, TCRdb reanalyzed the PCR reads. The repertoire holds roughly 15,000 clones, with 31% as singletons. V lost 0 bases and J 3 bases, leaving 11 bases between the germline ends. The CDR3 extends over 15 amino acids. Germline assignment: CDR1 DFQATT and CDR2 SNEGSKA (reference sequence). No treatment had been given to any patient before thyroid surgery. Note on this clone: As yet, its antigen is unknown.

V usage is TRBV20-1 and J usage is TRBJ2-2; D uncertain. The clonotype comes from a female donor with papillary thyroid cancer or a benign thyroid nodule (not recorded which). Some clones in this sample may be carry-over from other donors' samples. Material for sequencing was blood. CDR3 sequence (DNA): TGCAGTGCTAGAGAGACTCAGACTGACACCGGGGAGCTGTTTTTT. Translated, it gives CSARETQTDTGELFF.